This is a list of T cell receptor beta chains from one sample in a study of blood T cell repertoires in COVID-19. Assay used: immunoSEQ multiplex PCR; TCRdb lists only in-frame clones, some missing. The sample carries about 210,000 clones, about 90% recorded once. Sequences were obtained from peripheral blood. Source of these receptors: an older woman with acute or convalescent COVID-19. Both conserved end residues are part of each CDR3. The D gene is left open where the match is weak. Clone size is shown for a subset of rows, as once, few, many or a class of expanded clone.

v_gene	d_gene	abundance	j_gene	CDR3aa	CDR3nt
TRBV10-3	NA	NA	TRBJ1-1	CAISGSTEAFF	TGTGCCATCAGTGGGAGTACTGAAGCTTTCTTT
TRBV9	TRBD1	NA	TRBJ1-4	CASSPDTGGTEKLFF	TGTGCCAGCAGCCCGGATACAGGGGGTACTGAAAAACTGTTTTTT
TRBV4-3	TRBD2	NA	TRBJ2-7	CASSQGTGSGRAGEQYF	TGCGCCAGCAGCCAGGGGACTGGGAGCGGGAGGGCCGGGGAGCAGTACTTC
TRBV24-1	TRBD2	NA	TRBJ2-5	CATSDPLSGFQETQYF	TGTGCCACCAGTGACCCCCTTAGCGGGTTCCAGGAGACCCAGTACTTC
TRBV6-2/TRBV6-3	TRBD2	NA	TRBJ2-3	CASSYSGSEGDTQYF	TGTGCCAGCAGTTATAGCGGGAGCGAGGGAGATACGCAGTATTTT
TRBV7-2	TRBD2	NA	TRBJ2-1	CASSPHGGRTSGEQFF	TGTGCCAGCAGCCCACACGGGGGGAGGACTAGCGGTGAGCAGTTCTTC
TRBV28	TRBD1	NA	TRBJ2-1	CASRGTGVSNEQFF	TGTGCCAGCAGGGGGACAGGGGTATCAAATGAGCAGTTCTTC
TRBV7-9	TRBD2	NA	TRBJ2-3	CASSSTSGRTDTQYF	TGTGCCAGCAGTTCTACTAGCGGCCGCACAGATACGCAGTATTTT
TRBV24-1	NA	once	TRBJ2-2	CATSDLDRQNTGELFF	TGTGCCACCAGTGATTTAGACAGACAAAACACCGGGGAGCTGTTTTTT
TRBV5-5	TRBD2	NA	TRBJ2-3	CASSLARTSGITDTQYF	TGTGCCAGCAGCTTGGCCCGGACTAGCGGAATCACAGATACGCAGTATTTT
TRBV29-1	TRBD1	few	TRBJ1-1	CSAMGQMNTEAFF	TGCAGCGCTATGGGACAGATGAACACTGAAGCTTTCTTT
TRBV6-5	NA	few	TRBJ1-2	CASSNRVGGYTF	TGTGCCAGCAGTAACAGGGTGGGTGGCTACACCTTC
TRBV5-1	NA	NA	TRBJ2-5	CASSRGASLRQETQYF	TGCGCCAGCAGCCGCGGGGCCTCACTCAGACAAGAGACCCAGTACTTC
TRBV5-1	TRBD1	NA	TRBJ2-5	CASSTGTGGAETQYF	TGCGCCAGCAGCACCGGGACAGGGGGGGCAGAGACCCAGTACTTC
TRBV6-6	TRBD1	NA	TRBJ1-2	CASSFTQGALGGYTF	TGTGCCAGCAGTTTCACACAGGGGGCTCTGGGGGGCTACACCTTC
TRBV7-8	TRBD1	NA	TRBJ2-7	CASRGRGQGYEQYF	TGTGCCAGCAGAGGCCGGGGACAGGGCTACGAGCAGTACTTC
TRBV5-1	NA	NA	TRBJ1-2	CASSYAGMGGGYTF	TGCGCCAGCAGCTATGCAGGGATGGGTGGTGGCTACACCTTC
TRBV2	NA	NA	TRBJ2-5	CASRETGLQETQYF	TGTGCCAGCAGAGAAACAGGGTTACAAGAGACCCAGTACTTC
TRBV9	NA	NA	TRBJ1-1	CASNRGLGGVRNTEAFF	TGTGCCAGCAACCGAGGCCTCGGAGGAGTTAGGAACACTGAAGCTTTCTTT
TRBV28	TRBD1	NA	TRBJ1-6	CASSLFRSRDRVNSPLHF	TGTGCCAGCAGTTTATTTAGATCACGGGACAGGGTTAATTCACCCCTCCACTTT
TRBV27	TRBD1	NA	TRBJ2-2	CASSLLTGTGLSGELFF	TGTGCCAGCAGTCTTCTCACCGGGACAGGGCTATCCGGGGAGCTGTTTTTT
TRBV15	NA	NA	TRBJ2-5	CATSRDLEETQYF	TGTGCCACCAGCAGAGATCTGGAGGAGACCCAGTACTTC
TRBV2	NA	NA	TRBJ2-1	CASGLSSYNEQFF	TGTGCCAGCGGACTGAGCTCCTACAATGAGCAGTTCTTC
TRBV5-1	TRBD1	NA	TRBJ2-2	CASSPLTGGGFTGELFF	TGCGCCAGCAGCCCCCTGACAGGGGGCGGTTTCACCGGGGAGCTGTTTTTT
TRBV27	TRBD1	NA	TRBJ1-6	CASSLFRDRESPLHF	TGTGCCAGCAGTTTATTCCGGGACAGGGAATCACCCCTCCACTTT
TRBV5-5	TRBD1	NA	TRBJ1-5	CASSPQGSNQPQHF	TGTGCCAGCAGCCCACAGGGGTCGAATCAGCCCCAGCATTTT
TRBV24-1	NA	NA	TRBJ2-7	CATRQSGAYEQYF	TGTGCCACCCGCCAGTCCGGGGCCTACGAGCAGTACTTC
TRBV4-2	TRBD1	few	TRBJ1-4	CASSRTGGVGNEKLFF	TGTGCCAGCAGCCGGACAGGGGGTGTGGGTAATGAAAAACTGTTTTTT
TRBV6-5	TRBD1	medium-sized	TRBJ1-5	CASSWGTGNNQPQHF	TGTGCCAGCAGTTGGGGGACAGGGAACAATCAGCCCCAGCATTTT
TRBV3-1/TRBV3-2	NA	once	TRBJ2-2	CASSPQFTGELFF	TGTGCCAGCAGCCCTCAGTTCACCGGGGAGCTGTTTTTT
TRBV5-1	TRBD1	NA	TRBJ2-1	CASSTGQGVNEQFF	TGCGCCAGCAGCACCGGACAGGGGGTAAATGAGCAGTTCTTC
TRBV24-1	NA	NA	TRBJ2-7	CATRKQQGNSYEQYF	TGTGCCACCAGGAAACAACAGGGAAACTCCTACGAGCAGTACTTC
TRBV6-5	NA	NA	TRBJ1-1	CASSAGYTEAFF	TGTGCCAGCAGCGCAGGGTACACTGAAGCTTTCTTT
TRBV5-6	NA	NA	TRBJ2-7	CASSYGSEQYF	TGTGCCAGCAGCTATGGGAGCGAGCAGTACTTC
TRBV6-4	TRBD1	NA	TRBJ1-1	CASSVQGAGTEAFF	TGTGCCAGCAGTGTCCAGGGGGCTGGCACTGAAGCTTTCTTT
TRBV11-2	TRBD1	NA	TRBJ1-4	CASSLGQGPNEKLFF	TGTGCCAGCAGCTTGGGACAGGGTCCTAATGAAAAACTGTTTTTT
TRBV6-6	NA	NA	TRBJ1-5	CASSPVGNSNQPQHF	TGTGCCAGCAGTCCCGTTGGCAATAGCAATCAGCCCCAGCATTTT
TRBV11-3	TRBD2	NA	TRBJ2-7	CASSLTGLAGDPYEQYF	TGTGCCAGCAGCTTAACCGGACTAGCGGGAGACCCTTACGAGCAGTACTTC
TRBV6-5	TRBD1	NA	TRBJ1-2	CASSRTGTIYGYTF	TGTGCCAGCAGTAGGACAGGGACAATCTATGGCTACACCTTC
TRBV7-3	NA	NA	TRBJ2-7	CASSATGPPEVRQYF	TGTGCCAGCAGCGCCACAGGACCCCCTGAAGTACGGCAGTACTTC
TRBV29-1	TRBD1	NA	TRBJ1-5	CSVGDRASNQPQHF	TGCAGCGTTGGGGACAGGGCTAGCAATCAGCCCCAGCATTTT
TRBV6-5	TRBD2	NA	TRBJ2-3	CASLVPSGVSDTQYF	TGTGCCAGCCTTGTTCCTAGCGGGGTCTCAGATACGCAGTATTTT
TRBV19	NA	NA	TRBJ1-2	CATHDRGGRNYGYTF	TGTGCCACCCACGACCGGGGGGGCCGCAACTATGGCTACACCTTC
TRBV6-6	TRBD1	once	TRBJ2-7	CASSRHSGTGIIYEQYF	TGTGCCAGCAGTCGCCACTCCGGGACAGGGATTATCTACGAGCAGTACTTC
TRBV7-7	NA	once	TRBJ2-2	CASSFGRVESSGELFF	TGTGCCAGCAGCTTTGGCAGGGTGGAGAGTTCCGGGGAGCTGTTTTTT
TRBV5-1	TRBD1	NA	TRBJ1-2	CASRETGGYGYTF	TGCGCCAGCAGGGAGACAGGGGGCTATGGCTACACCTTC
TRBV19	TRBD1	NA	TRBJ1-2	CASTLDRGQGYTF	TGTGCCAGTACCCTGGACAGGGGGCAAGGCTACACCTTC
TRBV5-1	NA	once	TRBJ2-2	CASSLLALAARGELFF	TGCGCCAGCAGCTTGCTAGCTCTGGCGGCTCGGGGGGAGCTGTTTTTT
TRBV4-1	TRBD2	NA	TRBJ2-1	CASSPTSGTTWEQFF	TGCGCCAGCAGCCCGACTAGCGGGACGACGTGGGAGCAGTTCTTC
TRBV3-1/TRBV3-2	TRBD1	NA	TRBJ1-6	CASSHTGENSPLHF	TGTGCCAGCAGCCACACAGGGGAGAATTCACCCCTCCACTTT
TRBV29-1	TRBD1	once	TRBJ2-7	CSVVLAGGYSYEQYF	TGCAGCGTTGTCCTTGCAGGGGGTTATTCCTACGAGCAGTACTTC
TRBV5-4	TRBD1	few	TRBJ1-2	CASTTGTGINGYTF	TGTGCCAGTACAACCGGGACAGGGATTAATGGCTACACCTTC
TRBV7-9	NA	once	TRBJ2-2	CASSLFGRSTGELFF	TGTGCCAGCAGCTTATTTGGGAGAAGCACCGGGGAGCTGTTTTTT
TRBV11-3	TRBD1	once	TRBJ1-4	CASSDGQVDDEKLFF	TGTGCCAGCTCCGATGGACAGGTGGACGATGAAAAACTGTTTTTT
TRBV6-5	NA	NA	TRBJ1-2	CASSYSSGGNYGYTF	TGTGCCAGCAGTTACTCGTCTGGGGGGAACTATGGCTACACCTTC
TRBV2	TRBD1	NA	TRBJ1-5	CASSPGTGIIVSQPQHF	TGTGCCAGCAGCCCCGGGACAGGGATAATTGTTTCTCAGCCCCAGCATTTT
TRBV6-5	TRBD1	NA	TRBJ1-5	CASSFGQGGNQPQHF	TGTGCCAGCAGCTTCGGACAGGGGGGCAATCAGCCCCAGCATTTT